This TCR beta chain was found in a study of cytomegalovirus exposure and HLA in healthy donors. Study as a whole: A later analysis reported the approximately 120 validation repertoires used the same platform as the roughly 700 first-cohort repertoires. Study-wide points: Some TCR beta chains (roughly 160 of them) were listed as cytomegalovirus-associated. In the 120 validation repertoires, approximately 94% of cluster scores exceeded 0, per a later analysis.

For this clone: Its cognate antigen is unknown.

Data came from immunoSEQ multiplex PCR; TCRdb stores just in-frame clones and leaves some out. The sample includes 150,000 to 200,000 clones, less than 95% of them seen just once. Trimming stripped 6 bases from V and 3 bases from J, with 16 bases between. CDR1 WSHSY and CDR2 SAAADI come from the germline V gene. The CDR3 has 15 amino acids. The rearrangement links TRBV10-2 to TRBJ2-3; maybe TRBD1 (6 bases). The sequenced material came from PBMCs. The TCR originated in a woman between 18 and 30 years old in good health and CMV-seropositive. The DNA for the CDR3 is TGCGCCAGCAGCCCCAGCCAACAGGGAACAGATACGCAGTATTTT. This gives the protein CASSPSQQGTDTQYF.